This T cell receptor beta chain was recorded in a study of blood T cell repertoires in COVID-19. Study background: The origin of the acute and convalescent COVID-19 samples was the United States, Italy and Spain. From T cells, B-cell-depleted T cells, or PBMCs came the material, which was cDNA or gDNA.

With V trimmed by 3 bases and J by 5 bases, 11 bases remained unmatched. This CDR3 region has 16 residues. The V gene's germline CDR1 is MGHRA and CDR2 YSYEKL. In the authors' workflow: Reference gene primer amplification gave estimated nucleated cell counts. Some clones are missing from TCRdb's copy, which holds only in-frame ones; the method was immunoSEQ multiplex PCR. D and trimming were read from the DNA, whereas the V and J calls and clone size are those reported in that table. The sample lists 250,000 to 300,000 clones, over 80% occurring once. Sequencing was carried out using peripheral blood. The receptor was isolated from a woman aged 40 to 50 with acute or convalescent COVID-19. The J gene is TRBJ2-5, the V gene TRBV4-1; 8 nucleotides align to TRBD1. The DNA for the CDR3 is TGCGCCAGCAGCCACAACGTCCAGGGGGCTCAGGAGACCCAGTACTTC. Its protein product is CASSHNVQGAQETQYF.